These T cell receptor beta chains were read from a single sample in a study of T cells in Graves' hyperthyroidism and ophthalmopathy. Each CDR3 protein gets one entry after TCRdb re-called the multiplex PCR reads with MiXCR. The profile shows around 580,000 distinct CDR3 sequences, approximately 16% of them singletons. The sequenced material came from blood. The receptor set was obtained from a woman aged 18-35 years with Graves' hyperthyroidism. The CDR3 runs from the conserved cysteine through the conserved F or W. D genes are given only for firm matches. Only some rows state a clone size, as once, few, many or a class for expanded clones.

cdr3_nt cdr3_aa j_call d_call clone_size v_call
TGTGCCAGCAGTTACTCGAGGACAGCAAGGAGGAATGAGCAGTTCTTC CASSYSRTARRNEQFF TRBJ2-1 - many TRBV6-5
TGTGCCAGCAGTTCGAGATACCTTTTATCGGGAGAGACCCAGTACTTC CASSSRYLLSGETQYF TRBJ2-5 - many TRBV28
TGTGCCAGCAGCTTAAGTCAGGGGGGAGCATGGAGGACAGATACGCAGTATTTT CASSLSQGGAWRTDTQYF TRBJ2-3 - many TRBV7-2
TGCAGCGTTGGAGGACAGGGTTATGAAGCTTTCTTT CSVGGQGYEAFF TRBJ1-1 TRBD1 - TRBV29-1
TGCGCCAGCAGCGGCTCCCCGGGGGAGACCCAGTACTTC CASSGSPGETQYF TRBJ2-5 - - TRBV5-1
TGTGCCAGCAGCTCCGAACCGGGACTAGCGGAATACGAGCAGTACTTC CASSSEPGLAEYEQYF TRBJ2-7 TRBD2 many TRBV5-4
TGCGCCAGCGGACAGGGTGGGGGAGATACGCAGTATTTT CASGQGGGDTQYF TRBJ2-3 TRBD1 few TRBV5-1
TGCAGTGCTAACAGGGGGCGAGGCTATGGCTACACCTTC CSANRGRGYGYTF TRBJ1-2 TRBD1 few TRBV20-1
TGTGCCAGCAGCCGTCTTACTTCGGGAGCCCCCGGGGAGCTGTTTTTT CASSRLTSGAPGELFF TRBJ2-2 - - TRBV7-8
TGTGCCATCAGTGAGGACAACCAAGAGACCCAGTACTTC CAISEDNQETQYF TRBJ2-5 - once TRBV10-3
TGCAGCGTTGAAGGCCTTGACGGGGCCAACGTCCTGACTTTC CSVEGLDGANVLTF TRBJ2-6 - - TRBV29-1
TGCGCCAGCAGTGAGTCGAGACTAGGAGTTGCCGGGGAGCTGTTTTTT CASSESRLGVAGELFF TRBJ2-2 - few TRBV10-2
TGTGCCAGTAGTATATCGACGCCGCCCGAGACCCAGTACTTC CASSISTPPETQYF TRBJ2-5 - - TRBV19
TGTGCCAGCAGTTCAACAACAGGGGGACGATTGAACACTGAAGCTTTCTTT CASSSTTGGRLNTEAFF TRBJ1-1 TRBD1 many TRBV12-3/TRBV12-4
TGTGCCAGCAGCTTCGATCCGAACAGGGGTGGCTACACCTTC CASSFDPNRGGYTF TRBJ1-2 TRBD1 many TRBV11-2
TGCGCCAGCAGCCAGTTTCGGCGCAGGGGTAATACTGAAGCTTTCTTT CASSQFRRRGNTEAFF TRBJ1-1 - few TRBV4-1
TGTGCCAGCAGTGAAGAGGGACAGGGGGCATACGAGCAGTACTTC CASSEEGQGAYEQYF TRBJ2-7 TRBD1 - TRBV2
TGTGCCAGTAGAAACGCAGCGGCAACTAATGAAAAACTGTTTTTT CASRNAAATNEKLFF TRBJ1-4 - - TRBV19
TGTGCCAGCAGGACGAGCGGCCAAGAGACCGGGGAGCTGTTTTTT CASRTSGQETGELFF TRBJ2-2 - many TRBV28
TGCGCCAGCAGCCGAGGGACTAAGAACACCGGGGAGCTGTTTTTT CASSRGTKNTGELFF TRBJ2-2 TRBD2 few TRBV5-1
TGTGCCAGCAGCCCGGAGGGAAGGGATAGCTCCTACAATGAGCAGTTCTTC CASSPEGRDSSYNEQFF TRBJ2-1 - once TRBV3-1
TGTGCCAGCAGTTTATGGTCGGGATCGAACACTGAAGCTTTCTTT CASSLWSGSNTEAFF TRBJ1-1 - many TRBV12-3/TRBV12-4
TGTGCCATCAGTGAGGGTCCTATTAGTAATCAGCCCCAGCATTTT CAISEGPISNQPQHF TRBJ1-5 - - TRBV10-3
TGTGCCAGCAGCCGAAGCCGGGACAGGGGGCCTGAAAAACTGTTTTTT CASSRSRDRGPEKLFF TRBJ1-4 TRBD1 few TRBV2
TGTGCCAGCAGCCAAGATGTCGACAGGGGCTTATTCCCCTATGGCTACACCTTC CASSQDVDRGLFPYGYTF TRBJ1-2 TRBD1 - TRBV3-1
TGTGCCAGCAGCTTAGACCGACTAGCACTTGAGCAGTTCTTC CASSLDRLALEQFF TRBJ2-1 TRBD2 - TRBV11-2
TGTGCCAGCAGACTAGCGGGAGACGACAATGAGCAGTTCTTC CASRLAGDDNEQFF TRBJ2-1 TRBD2 - TRBV7-8
TGTGCCAGCATCCTGGGGTCAGGCAATGAGCAGTTCTTC CASILGSGNEQFF TRBJ2-1 - many TRBV12-3/TRBV12-4
TGTGCCGCACTCCGGACAGGGGTTGCAGATACGCAGTATTTT CAALRTGVADTQYF TRBJ2-3 TRBD1 many TRBV6-1
TGTGCCTGCTGGACAGGGGGCACAGACATTCAGTACTTC CACWTGGTDIQYF TRBJ2-4 TRBD1 many TRBV30
TGTGCCAGCAGCCCCCTCGTAGGCGACTACCTACAAGAGACCCAGTACTTC CASSPLVGDYLQETQYF TRBJ2-5 - few TRBV4-2